One sample yielded the 21 T cell receptor beta chains listed below, sequenced in a study of quantifying T cell responses using KT2 cells. Study overall: RNA was reverse transcribed with TCR alpha and beta constant-region primers.

A single-stranded UMI oligo with SP2 sequence was ligated to cDNA 3' ends. First-round PCR used about 4 cycles and beta primers RC1.1 and RC1.2 covering TRBC1 and TRBC2. TCRdb redid the calling of the UMI-ligation and nested PCR reads with MiXCR, one entry per CDR3 protein. Counted here are about 30,000 distinct CDR3 sequences, roughly 7.2% occurring once; the ten biggest clones make up 15% to 18%. The sequencing sample was made of PBMCs spiked with cells of the T cell clone KT2. These receptors were collected from a human donor.

At least ten counts were recorded for this clonotype. The chain recombines TRBV6-2 or TRBV6-3 with TRBJ1-5; the D is unclear. Germline-derived CDR1 and CDR2 are MNHEY and SVGEGT. This CDR3 region has 12 residues. Trimming took 5 bases from V and 3 from J, leaving 5 bases between them. The CDR3 region has the DNA TGTGCCAGCAGTGATTCCAATCAGCCCCAGCATTTT. Residues: CASSDSNQPQHF.

Notes on this clonotype: With a much larger clone just one base away, this may be a read error. The J gene is TRBJ1-1, the V gene TRBV12-3 or TRBV12-4, with D unresolved. The length of the CDR3 is 13 residues. V was cut by 3 bases and J by 4 bases, with 9 bases left in between. DNA for the CDR3: TGTGCCAGCAGTTTTTCGGTGAGCACTGAAGCTTTCTTT. Its translation: CASSFSVSTEAFF.

This clonotype was observed at least ten times. The chain employs TRBV20-1 and TRBJ2-1, with a tentative D call TRBD1 (6 bases). CDR1 is DFQATT, CDR2 SNEGSKA, per germline (reference sequence). The CDR3 contains 14 residues. V lost 2 bases and J lost 3, with 11 bases in between. DNA for the CDR3: TGCAGTGCTAGACGACAGGCTTTCTACAATGAGCAGTTCTTC. It yields the protein CSARRQAFYNEQFF.

Many counts were recorded for this clonotype. The chain combines TRBV6-6 with TRBJ1-5, with TRBD1 matching over 10 bases. Trimming cost V 0 bases and J 5 bases; bases outside gene matches: 13. This CDR3 comprises 19 residues. Germline V lookup: CDR1 MNHNY, CDR2 SVGAGI (reference sequence). CDR3 bases: TGTGCCAGCAGTTACTCCGGGACAGGGGCATCCTCGGCGGATCAGCCCCAGCATTTT. Amino acid sequence: CASSYSGTGASSADQPQHF.

There are many counts of this clonotype. The chain recombines TRBV29-1 with TRBJ2-7; a possible D gene is TRBD2 (6 bases). This CDR3 has 14 residues. Per germline, CDR1 SQVTM and CDR2 ANQGSEA. V shed 4 bases and J shed 0 bases, with 13 bases lying between them. The CDR3 DNA sequence: TGCAGCGTTGCCGCGGGACTCCACTCCTACGAGCAGTACTTC. As protein: CSVAAGLHSYEQYF.

The chain has TRBV11-1 and TRBJ2-3; D uncertain. Germline V gives CDR1 SGHAT, CDR2 FQDESV (reference sequence). The CDR3 loop spans 12 amino acids. The germline V and J ends were trimmed by 3 bases and 6 bases, with 7 bases remaining between them. The chain's CDR3 is CASSFAGDTQYF. The CDR3 DNA reads as TGTGCCAGCAGCTTTGCTGGGGATACGCAGTATTTT.

This clonotype was detected ten times or more. The chain employs TRBV2 and TRBJ2-1; 9 bases align to TRBD2. V trimming: 1 base; J trimming: 9 bases; junction bases outside the gene matches: 7. Germline lookup yields CDR1 SNHLY and CDR2 FYNNEI. This CDR3 comprises 15 residues. The DNA of the CDR3 is TGTGCCAGCAGTGAAGAGGGACTAGCCTTGGGTGAGCAGTTCTTC. This gives the protein CASSEEGLALGEQFF.

Many counts were recorded for this clonotype. This chain uses TRBV7-9 with TRBJ1-5; a weak D match, TRBD1 (5 bases). Germline V gene lookup returns CDR1 SEHNR and CDR2 FQNEAQ (reference sequence). The length of the CDR3 is 14 residues. V lost 8 bases to trimming and J lost 0 bases, with 11 bases between them. The CDR3 protein is CASGGVYSNQPQHF. The CDR3 DNA is TGTGCCAGCGGAGGGGTTTATAGCAATCAGCCCCAGCATTTT.

V usage is TRBV5-1 and J usage is TRBJ2-1, with 9 bases lining up with TRBD2. V shed 8 bases, J shed 0 bases, and the junction held 3 bases outside the gene matches. The germline gives CDR1 SGHRS, CDR2 YFSETQ. The CDR3 has 14 residues. CDR3 sequence reads: CASFSGSSYNEQFF. Written as DNA, the CDR3 is TGCGCCAGTTTTAGCGGGAGCTCCTACAATGAGCAGTTCTTC.

This clonotype was found a few times. The chain couples TRBV3-1 to TRBJ2-2; D ambiguous. The CDR3 sequence is 14 residues long. Germline V gene sequence: CDR1 LGHDT, CDR2 YNNKEL (reference sequence). Trimming pared 1 base from V and 6 bases from J, leaving 9 bases between. The CDR3 bases are TGTGCCAGCAGCCAAGTTTACCGGGCCGGGGAGCTGTTTTTT. Encoded protein: CASSQVYRAGELFF.

There are many counts of this clonotype. The chain employs TRBV11-2 and TRBJ1-5; TRBD1 matches 9 bases. After removal of 4 bases from V and 7 bases from J, the junction contained 8 bases not matched to a gene. There are 15 residues in the CDR3. Germline values: CDR1 SGHAT, CDR2 FQNNGV. CDR3 loop: CASSSVQGARQPQHF. As DNA, the CDR3 is TGTGCCAGCAGCTCAGTACAGGGGGCGCGACAGCCCCAGCATTTT.

This clonotype was counted a few times. V gene TRBV13 combines with J gene TRBJ2-4, with TRBD2 matching over 12 bases. CDR1 is PRHDT and CDR2 is FYEKMQ in the germline V gene (reference sequence). The CDR3 contains 16 residues. After removal of 5 bases from V and 6 bases from J, the junction contained 8 bases not matched to a gene. For the CDR3, the DNA is TGTGCCAGCAGCCGAAGGACTAGCGGGATCAGAAACATTCAGTACTTC. Its protein product is CASSRRTSGIRNIQYF.

In this sample, this clonotype turned up many times. This chain links TRBV28 with TRBJ2-3; unclear D gene. The CDR3 covers 13 residues. Germline CDR1 is MDHEN and CDR2 is SYDVKM. Trimming left V 9 bases short and J 0 bases short, with 10 bases between. The CDR3 DNA reads TGTGCCAGTGGCCCCCCGAGCACAGATACGCAGTATTTT. Translated: CASGPPSTDTQYF.

This clonotype has at least ten counts. The V gene is TRBV5-1, the J gene TRBJ2-1; D might be TRBD2 (6 bases). The CDR3 is 16 amino acids. V was cut by 0 bases and J by 3 bases, with 13 bases left in between. CDR1 is SGHRS, CDR2 YFSETQ, per germline. CDR3 region: CASSLERDSVYNEQFF. CDR3 nucleotides: TGCGCCAGCAGCTTGGAACGGGACTCGGTCTACAATGAGCAGTTCTTC.

This clonotype has at least ten counts. CDR3 DNA sequence: TGCAGCGCCAGGGATAGTGAAGCTTTCTTT. It codes for CSARDSEAFF. The chain employs TRBV29-1 and TRBJ1-1; a possible D gene is TRBD1 (5 bases). Trimming stripped 7 bases from V and 7 bases from J, with 10 bases between. Germline lookup yields CDR1 SQVTM and CDR2 ANQGSEA. CDR3 length: 10 amino acids.

This clonotype showed up many times. The chain uses TRBV24-1 and TRBJ1-2; 7 bases line up with TRBD1. Losses at the gene ends were 3 bases for V and 5 bases for J; bases not matched to a gene: 5. Germline V lookup: CDR1 KGHDR, CDR2 SFDVKD. This CDR3 spans 14 amino acids. The CDR3 reads CATSDPGTDYGYTF. The CDR3 DNA follows: TGTGCCACCAGTGATCCCGGGACAGATTATGGCTACACCTTC.

This clonotype was recorded at least ten times. The V and J genes are TRBV7-9 and TRBJ1-2; tentative D call: TRBD1 (5 bases). With 1 base removed from V and 6 bases from J, the gap between germline ends came to 9 bases. CDR1 is SEHNR, CDR2 FQNEAQ, per germline (reference sequence). The length of the CDR3 is 13 residues. The CDR3 DNA is TGTGCCAGCAGCTTAGGGGGCGCAGATGGCTACACCTTC. Its translation: CASSLGGADGYTF.

This clonotype was picked up a small number of times. J is TRBJ2-1 and V is TRBV20-1, with TRBD1 matching 7 bases. Germline lookup yields CDR1 DFQATT and CDR2 SNEGSKA (reference sequence). With V trimmed by 2 bases and J by 6 bases, 1 base remained unmatched. CDR3 length equals 12 residues. The CDR3 protein is CSARPGGNEQFF. The DNA of the CDR3 is TGCAGTGCTAGACCAGGGGGCAATGAGCAGTTCTTC.

This clonotype was seen many times. This sequence joins TRBV6-5 and TRBJ2-7, with D possibly matching TRBD1 (5 bases). The CDR3 covers 15 residues. V lost 2 bases and J 6 bases, leaving 17 bases between the germline ends. Looked up from germline, CDR1 is MNHEY and CDR2 is SVGAGI. CDR3 bases: TGTGCCAGCAGTTACGGAAGCCCTACAGGATCCGAGCAGTACTTC. Translated, it gives CASSYGSPTGSEQYF.

This clonotype was found many times. The chain joins TRBV11-2 to TRBJ1-1, with 7 bases fitting TRBD1. The CDR3 has 15 residues. Per the germline V gene, CDR1 is SGHAT and CDR2 is FQNNGV. J lost 11 bases, V lost 5 bases, and 17 bases had no gene match. The DNA for the CDR3 is TGTGCCAGCAGCCTCCCCGACAGGGTTAGGGGGTATGCTTTCTTT. This gives the protein CASSLPDRVRGYAFF. Complete variable domain (other parts from reference TRBV11-2 and TRBJ1-1): EAGVAQSPRYKIIEKRQSVAFWCNPISGHATLYWYQQILGQGPKLLIQFQNNGVVDDSQLPKDRFSAERLKGVDSTLKIQPAKLEDSAVYLCASSLPDRVRGYAFFGQGTRLTVV.

This clonotype was seen many times. This rearrangement joins TRBV6-6 to TRBJ2-1; the match to TRBD2 covers 11 bases. The CDR3 is 15 amino acids. V lost 8 bases to trimming and J lost 6 bases; unmatched junction nucleotides: 9. CDR1 is MNHNY and CDR2 is SVGAGI in the germline V gene (reference sequence). CDR3 DNA sequence: TGTGCCAGCGGCGACGGGACTAGCGGAACCAATGAGCAGTTCTTC. Translation: CASGDGTSGTNEQFF.